The 26 T cell receptor beta chains below come from one sample, sequenced in a study of early T cells in non-severe SARS-CoV-2 infection (dated by TCRdb to about 2021). The library relied on 5' RACE. The sequencer was a NextSeq 500. TCRdb reworked the public reads: Q25 trimming with fastp, MiXCR clone assembly, productive beta chains retained. Each record represents a unique CDR3 protein, reported with the most common genes and DNA among its rows. The sample has around 31,000 distinct CDR3 sequences on record, around 6% of them singletons. The ten most abundant clones make up about 5.8% of the sample. Sample: whole blood. The source is an adult who was a healthcare worker with PCR-confirmed SARS-CoV-2 infection or an uninfected control (not recorded which).

The V call is TRBV2, the J call TRBJ2-3, with D possibly called TRBD1 or TRBD2 (5 bases each). CDR1 and CDR2 from the germline V gene are SNHLY and FYNNEI. CDR3 size: 12 residues. Between the trimmed V and J ends, which lost 10 bases and 2 bases, there was a span of 10 bases. Here the CDR3 DNA reads TGTGCCACCGGGACCTACACAGATACGCAGTATTTT. Protein product: CATGTYTDTQYF.

This clonotype occurred many times. The V gene is TRBV9, the J gene TRBJ1-5, with a weak D call TRBD1 (6 bases). This CDR3 has 14 amino acids. With 3 bases removed from V and 3 bases from J, the gap between germline ends came to 10 bases. Germline CDR1 reads SGDLS; CDR2 reads YYNGEE. The CDR3 DNA reads TGTGCCAGCAGCGAAGGGGGGATCAATCAGCCCCAGCATTTT. Translating gives CASSEGGINQPQHF. Using reference TRBV9 and TRBJ1-5 for the parts outside the CDR3, the full variable domain is DSGVTQTPKHLITATGQRVTLRCSPRSGDLSVYWYQQSLDQGLQFLIQYYNGEERAKGNILERFSAQQFPDLHSELNLSSLELGDSALYFCASSEGGINQPQHFGDGTRLSIL.

This clonotype came up a few times. V and J are TRBV27 and TRBJ2-3; the match to TRBD2 covers 9 bases. The germline V gene has CDR1 MNHEY and CDR2 SMNVEV (reference sequence). CDR3 length: 16 amino acids. Trimming took 5 bases from V and 1 from J; bases not matched to a gene: 7. The CDR3 DNA reads as TGTGCCAGCAGTGATAGCGGGAGCCTCGGCACAGATACGCAGTATTTT. This codes for CASSDSGSLGTDTQYF.

This chain connects TRBV7-8 to TRBJ2-3; weak D call: TRBD2 (5 bases). CDR1 SGHVS and CDR2 FQNEAQ come from the germline V gene. The CDR3 is made up of 15 amino acids. V dropped 3 bases and J dropped 3 bases, with 13 bases sitting between them. CDR3 sequence: CASSLRRVETDTQYF. DNA for the CDR3: TGTGCCAGCAGCTTGAGGCGGGTAGAGACAGATACGCAGTATTTT.

The chain joins TRBV2 to TRBJ1-4; D is unresolved. The CDR3 extends over 15 amino acids. V gave up 6 bases and J gave up 6 bases, with 17 bases separating them. Germline loops: CDR1 SNHLY, CDR2 FYNNEI. CDR3 sequence reads: CASRQEGGPYEKLFF. The CDR3 DNA is TGTGCCAGCAGGCAGGAGGGCGGACCGTATGAAAAACTGTTTTTT.

V gene TRBV10-2 combines with J gene TRBJ2-7, with D possibly TRBD2 on 5 matching bases. Trimming removed 2 bases at V and 6 bases at J, with 8 bases between. This CDR3 has 12 residues. The germline gives CDR1 WSHSY, CDR2 SAAADI. The CDR3 DNA reads TGCGCCAGCAGTGAGAACCGGGGCGAGCAGTACTTC. The encoded protein is CASSENRGEQYF.

There are many counts of this clonotype. This chain joins TRBV3-1 and TRBJ2-1; 8 nucleotides line up with TRBD1. V was pared by 6 bases and J by 5 bases, with 3 bases of the junction left unmatched. Germline loops: CDR1 LGHDT, CDR2 YNNKEL (reference sequence). This CDR3 has 13 residues. The CDR3 is CASRDRENNEQFF. The CDR3 DNA follows: TGTGCCAGCAGGGACAGGGAAAACAATGAGCAGTTCTTC.

This clonotype was seen a few times. V gene TRBV2 combines with J gene TRBJ2-3; 9 nucleotides agree with TRBD2. CDR3 length equals 16 residues. J gave up 6 bases and V 3 bases, and 10 bases lay outside the gene matches. Germline values: CDR1 SNHLY, CDR2 FYNNEI. CDR3 coding DNA: TGTGCCAGCAGTGAGCGAGCGGGAGGCGGGTCGGATACGCAGTATTTT. Its protein is CASSERAGGGSDTQYF.

This clonotype was seen at least ten times. The rearrangement uses TRBV7-2 and TRBJ2-2; D could derive from TRBD1 or TRBD2 (6 bases each). Germline CDR1 SGHTA, CDR2 FQGNSA. Trimming left V 6 bases short and J 6 bases short, with 17 bases between. The CDR3 covers 15 residues. The CDR3: CASRDRKGGAGELFF. The DNA for the CDR3 is TGTGCCAGCAGAGATAGGAAGGGGGGTGCCGGGGAGCTGTTTTTT.

This clonotype was found many times. The chain recombines TRBV5-1 with TRBJ2-2; D not certain. The CDR3 runs to 14 residues. V shed 7 bases and J shed 1 base, with 11 bases lying between them. Germline CDR1 is SGHRS and CDR2 is YFSETQ. The chain's CDR3 is CASVAFQNTGELFF. The CDR3 bases are TGCGCCAGCGTTGCGTTCCAGAACACCGGGGAGCTGTTTTTT.

This clonotype was seen more than once but under ten times. The rearrangement uses TRBV9 and TRBJ2-3, with a possible D match to TRBD2 (6 bases). The germline V gene has CDR1 SGDLS and CDR2 YYNGEE. Trimming removed 2 bases from V and 6 bases from J, with 16 bases in between. This CDR3 has 15 amino acids. The CDR3 nucleotides are TGTGCCAGCAGCGTGGAGGGCGGAGTGGTCGATACGCAGTATTTT. It is translated as CASSVEGGVVDTQYF.

V gene TRBV10-1 combines with J gene TRBJ1-3; D remains ambiguous. CDR1 and CDR2 from the germline V gene are WNHNN and SYGVQD (reference sequence). The CDR3 length is 16 residues. V dropped 0 bases and J dropped 0 bases, with 9 bases sitting between them. This chain's CDR3 is CASSESPGISGNTIYF. The CDR3 region has the DNA TGCGCCAGCAGTGAGTCGCCCGGGATCTCTGGAAACACCATATATTTT.

There are many counts of this clonotype. The rearrangement links TRBV11-2 to TRBJ2-2; possibly TRBD2 for D (5 bases). Trimming cost V 0 bases and J 7 bases, with 12 bases left between them. This CDR3 spans 15 amino acids. Germline-derived CDR1 and CDR2 are SGHAT and FQNNGV. The CDR3 coding sequence is TGTGCCAGCAGCTTAGAAGGGCTAGCAGACGGGGAGCTGTTTTTT. The encoded protein is CASSLEGLADGELFF.

This clonotype occurred many times. The V gene is TRBV7-6, the J gene TRBJ1-1; D might be TRBD1 (6 bases). The length of the CDR3 is 14 residues. Looked up from germline, CDR1 is SGHVS and CDR2 is FNYEAQ. The V end lost 5 bases, the J end lost 3 bases, and 13 bases lay between the germline ends. The CDR3 nucleotides are TGTGCCAGCAGCCACTCCGCAGGGGACACTGAAGCTTTCTTT. It translates to CASSHSAGDTEAFF.

Judged by abundance, this clonotype is medium-sized. The rearrangement joins TRBV27 to TRBJ1-4, with 8 bases matching TRBD1. The CDR3 consists of 19 residues. Germline V CDR1 and CDR2: MNHEY, SMNVEV (reference sequence). With V trimmed by 5 bases and J by 0 bases, 14 bases remained unmatched. The CDR3 here is CASSPGAGQGSATNEKLFF. The CDR3 DNA follows: TGTGCCAGCAGTCCAGGCGCCGGACAGGGATCAGCAACTAATGAAAAACTGTTTTTT.

The rearrangement uses TRBV24-1 and TRBJ2-1; possible D gene TRBD2, 5 bases. The V end lost 8 bases, the J end lost 0 bases, and 7 bases lay between the germline ends. Germline CDR1 is KGHDR and CDR2 is SFDVKD. This CDR3 is built from 13 residues. CDR3 region: CATNGDSYNEQFF. In nucleotides, the CDR3 is TGTGCCACCAACGGGGACTCCTACAATGAGCAGTTCTTC.

This clonotype was counted a few times. The chain couples TRBV5-1 to TRBJ2-6, with a tentative D call TRBD1 (6 bases). This CDR3 spans 17 amino acids. Trimming pared 4 bases from V and 0 bases from J, leaving 14 bases between. Germline CDR1 reads SGHRS; CDR2 reads YFSETQ. The CDR3 DNA follows: TGCGCCAGCAGCCGGAGACAGGCCAGCTCTGGGGCCAACGTCCTGACTTTC. This gives the protein CASSRRQASSGANVLTF.

The rearrangement joins TRBV14 to TRBJ1-4, with D maybe TRBD1 (5 bases). V lost 2 bases to trimming and J lost 3 bases, with 10 bases between them. CDR3 length: 15 residues. Germline lookup yields CDR1 SGHDN and CDR2 FVKESK. CDR3 bases: TGTGCCAGCAGCCAACTTTTGGGACCTAATGAAAAACTGTTTTTT. This gives the protein CASSQLLGPNEKLFF.

This clonotype was counted at least ten times. The chain employs TRBV6-1 and TRBJ1-2; D gene uncertain. Trimming stripped 3 bases from V and 6 bases from J, with 11 bases between. Germline CDR1 and CDR2: MNHNS and SASEGT. There are 13 residues in the CDR3. The CDR3, as DNA: TGTGCCAGCAGTGAGAATGGAGGTAATGGCTACACCTTC. It yields the protein CASSENGGNGYTF.

This clonotype was seen at least ten times. The V call is TRBV3-1, the J call TRBJ2-1; tentatively, D is TRBD2 (6 bases). This CDR3 comprises 15 residues. The V end lost 4 bases, the J end lost 1 base, and 11 bases lay between the germline ends. Germline V gives CDR1 LGHDT, CDR2 YNNKEL (reference sequence). CDR3 in amino acids: CASSPGTHSYNEQFF. The CDR3, as DNA: TGTGCCAGCAGCCCCGGGACTCATTCCTACAATGAGCAGTTCTTC.

The V and J genes are TRBV6-6 and TRBJ2-4; weak D call: TRBD2 (6 bases). Germline values: CDR1 MNHNY, CDR2 SVGAGI (reference sequence). This CDR3 has 16 amino acids. V was trimmed by 5 bases and J by 0 bases, leaving 14 bases between them. CDR3 sequence: CASSDISGLAKNIQYF. CDR3 coding DNA: TGTGCCAGCAGTGATATCAGCGGGCTAGCCAAAAACATTCAGTACTTC.

This clonotype has a handful of counts. The V and J genes are TRBV7-2 and TRBJ2-7; 11 nucleotides align to TRBD1. Germline V lookup: CDR1 SGHTA, CDR2 FQGNSA. V shed 7 bases, J shed 3 bases, and the junction held 5 bases outside the gene matches. The CDR3 loop spans 14 amino acids. CDR3 in DNA: TGTGCCAGCAACGAGGACAGGGGGCGCTACGAGCAGTACTTC. Translating it yields CASNEDRGRYEQYF.

This clonotype was observed many times. The chain uses TRBV7-2 and TRBJ2-3; 9 bases are a match to TRBD2. The CDR3 extends over 14 amino acids. Germline lookup yields CDR1 SGHTA and CDR2 FQGNSA. Trimming at V came to 5 bases and at J to 12 bases, leaving 12 bases not matched to a gene. CDR3 residues: CASSPAPGLAAQYF. The CDR3, as DNA: TGTGCCAGCAGCCCAGCCCCGGGACTAGCAGCCCAGTATTTT.

This clonotype has more than one count but fewer than ten. This sequence joins TRBV7-8 and TRBJ1-2; D is perhaps TRBD1 (6 bases). Trimming cost V 5 bases and J 2 bases, with 15 bases left between them. Germline CDR1 SGHVS, CDR2 FQNEAQ. The CDR3 length is 15 residues. The CDR3: CASSHRERINYGYTF. As DNA, the CDR3 is TGTGCCAGCAGCCACAGGGAGAGAATCAACTATGGCTACACCTTC.

This clonotype was seen only a few times. The rearrangement links TRBV20-1 to TRBJ1-2; D is ambiguous. The CDR3 length is 12 residues. V was clipped by 0 bases and J by 1 base, with 3 bases between them. The germline gives CDR1 DFQATT, CDR2 SNEGSKA (reference sequence). For the CDR3, the DNA is TGCAGTGCTAGAGATAGTAACTATGGCTACACCTTC. This translates into CSARDSNYGYTF.

This clonotype was seen many times. V is TRBV7-8 and J is TRBJ2-5, with TRBD1 matching over 7 bases. Germline V gives CDR1 SGHVS, CDR2 FQNEAQ. This CDR3 has 15 amino acids. The V segment lost 1 base and the J segment 2 bases; nucleotides outside the gene matches: 4. CDR3 loop: CASSLVGQRQETQYF. The CDR3 coding sequence is TGTGCCAGCAGCTTAGTGGGACAGAGACAAGAGACCCAGTACTTC.